The sequence of this T cell receptor (beta chain) was determined in a study of T cell responses to AZD1222 COVID-19 vaccine. Data came from immunoSEQ multiplex PCR; TCRdb stores just in-frame clones and leaves some out. Counted here are 150,000 or so clones, 90% to 95% occurring once; the ten biggest clones make up 3% to 4%. The specimen was peripheral blood, collected 28 days after the second AZD1222 dose. This TCR derives from an adult who received the AZD1222 COVID-19 vaccine.

Here the CDR3 DNA reads TGTGCCAGCAGCTTGGGAGGCCCCGGGGGTGAAAAACTGTTTTTT. It is translated as CASSLGGPGGEKLFF. The chain joins TRBV5-8 to TRBJ1-4; D is perhaps TRBD1 (5 bases). V lost 0 bases and J lost 7, with 13 bases in between. This CDR3 is 15 amino acids long. Germline CDR1 is SGHTS and CDR2 is YDEGEE.